These 18 T cell receptor beta chains originate from one sample sequenced in a study of shared clonotypes between healthy human individuals. Generated by immunoSEQ multiplex PCR, the TCRdb table keeps only in-frame clones and is missing some. The table includes 150,000 to 200,000 clones, 85% to 95% detected once. The specimen sequenced was naive CD4+ T cells sorted from blood. Subset here: CD45RA+ positively selected. Receptor source: a woman aged 25-40 years in good health.

The gene calls are TRBV19 and TRBJ2-7; 9 bases fit TRBD1. J was trimmed by 1 base and V by 0 bases; bases with no gene match: 10. Germline V gene sequence: CDR1 LNHDA, CDR2 SQIVND (reference sequence). The CDR3 consists of 18 residues. The CDR3 sequence is CASSIDHRRTGVSYEQYF. CDR3 sequence (DNA): TGTGCCAGTAGTATAGATCATCGGAGGACAGGGGTATCCTACGAGCAGTACTTC.

J is TRBJ1-5 and V is TRBV28; TRBD1 aligns across 9 bases. Germline V CDR1 and CDR2: MDHEN, SYDVKM. After removal of 6 bases from V and 4 bases from J, the junction contained 10 bases not matched to a gene. This CDR3 has 16 residues. The CDR3 loop is CASSYMGQGENQPQHF. The CDR3 DNA is TGTGCCAGCAGCTACATGGGACAGGGCGAGAATCAGCCCCAGCATTTT.

V and J are TRBV5-4 and TRBJ1-4; D gene ambiguous. Trimming stripped 4 bases from V and 11 bases from J, with 12 bases between. CDR1 SGHNT and CDR2 YYREEE come from the germline V gene (reference sequence). This CDR3 region has 12 residues. CDR3 bases: TGTGCCAGCAGCATCAACAGCGGGAAACTGTTTTTT. It encodes CASSINSGKLFF.

CDR3 nucleotide sequence: TGTGCCAGCTCACCACCGAGGACAGGGGGCAACACTGAAGCTTTCTTT. Translated: CASSPPRTGGNTEAFF. The V call is TRBV18, the J call TRBJ1-1, with TRBD1 identical over 11 bases. This CDR3 contains 16 residues. Trimming at V came to 0 bases and at J to 2 bases, leaving 2 bases not matched to a gene. Germline CDR1 KGHSH, CDR2 LQKENI. Filled out from reference TRBV18 and TRBJ1-1, the complete variable domain reads NAGVMQNPRHLVRRRGQEARLRCSPMKGHSHVYWYRQLPEEGLKFMVYLQKENIIDESGMPKERFSAEFPKEGPSILRIQQVVRGDSAAYFCASSPPRTGGNTEAFFGQGTRLTVV.

The V call is TRBV5-1, the J call TRBJ2-3; D not resolved. CDR3 size: 17 residues. Trimming removed 0 bases from V and 1 base from J, with 15 bases in between. In germline, CDR1 is SGHRS, CDR2 YFSETQ. The CDR3 spells CASSLVFETAGTDTQYF. Written as DNA, the CDR3 is TGCGCCAGCAGCTTGGTCTTCGAAACAGCTGGCACAGATACGCAGTATTTT.

This clone was seen a single time. The chain uses TRBV6-5 and TRBJ1-5; D possibly corresponds to TRBD1 (5 bases). This CDR3 contains 15 residues. Germline-derived CDR1 and CDR2 are MNHEY and SVGAGI. Between the trimmed V and J ends, which lost 5 bases and 4 bases, there was a span of 15 bases. CDR3 in amino acids: CASSRDAGGNQPQHF. The CDR3 DNA reads TGTGCCAGCAGTAGGGACGCCGGCGGTAATCAGCCCCAGCATTTT.

CDR3 sequence: CASKKLAGGGEQYF. CDR3 nucleotides: TGTGCCAGTAAGAAACTAGCGGGAGGAGGTGAGCAGTACTTC. The chain has TRBV19 and TRBJ2-7; TRBD2 agrees at 12 bases. Per germline, CDR1 LNHDA and CDR2 SQIVND (reference sequence). CDR3 length: 14 amino acids. V shed 7 bases and J 7 bases; nucleotides not matched to a gene: 8.

V and J are TRBV28 and TRBJ1-4; D is possibly TRBD1 (5 bases). Germline V gene sequence: CDR1 MDHEN, CDR2 SYDVKM. CDR3 length: 14 residues. Deletions cut 1 base from V and 7 bases from J, with 10 bases between. CDR3 sequence: CASSLFGGGEKLFF. The CDR3 nucleotides read TGTGCCAGCAGTTTATTCGGGGGAGGTGAAAAACTGTTTTTT.

The chain links TRBV4-1 to TRBJ2-2; D may correspond to TRBD1 or TRBD2 (6 bases each). The CDR3 runs 16 residues. CDR1 and CDR2 from the germline V gene are MGHRA and YSYEKL. V lost 5 bases, J lost 3 bases, and 16 bases lay in between. CDR3: CASSNTRGVYTGELFF. The CDR3 DNA follows: TGCGCCAGCAGCAATACAAGGGGGGTATACACCGGGGAGCTGTTTTTT.

V is TRBV2 and J is TRBJ2-7; D may be TRBD1 (6 bases). This CDR3 has 13 residues. V was shortened by 4 bases and J by 7 bases, with 14 bases between the two germline ends. Looked up from germline, CDR1 is SNHLY and CDR2 is FYNNEI. The CDR3 loop is CASSVTGTGEQYF. For the CDR3, the DNA is TGTGCCAGCAGTGTTACAGGGACGGGAGAGCAGTACTTC. The full variable domain, its missing parts supplied by reference TRBV2 and TRBJ2-7, is EPEVTQTPSHQVTQMGQEVILRCVPISNHLYFYWYRQILGQKVEFLVSFYNNEISEKSEIFDDQFSVERPDGSNFTLKIRSTKLEDSAMYFCASSVTGTGEQYFGPGTRLTVT.

The J gene is TRBJ1-5, the V gene TRBV9, with no clear D. Trimming took off 0 bases at V and 3 bases at J, with 10 bases between the two ends. Germline values: CDR1 SGDLS, CDR2 YYNGEE. The CDR3 is made up of 15 amino acids. CDR3 sequence reads: CASSVGVDINQPQHF. The CDR3 nucleotides read TGTGCCAGCAGCGTAGGGGTCGATATCAATCAGCCCCAGCATTTT.

The rearrangement uses TRBV28 and TRBJ2-7; D gene uncertain. Looked up from germline, CDR1 is MDHEN and CDR2 is SYDVKM. The CDR3 spans 15 residues. The V gene lost 6 bases and the J gene lost 0 bases, with 15 bases spanning the gap. The chain's CDR3 is CASSPLLKSSYEQYF. DNA for the CDR3: TGTGCCAGCAGCCCCCTCCTCAAAAGCTCCTACGAGCAGTACTTC.

The chain has TRBV6-1 and TRBJ2-4, with a weak D call TRBD2 (6 bases). This CDR3 region has 15 residues. The germline V gene encodes CDR1 MNHNS and CDR2 SASEGT. Trimming stripped 3 bases from V and 7 bases from J, with 16 bases between. The CDR3 coding sequence is TGTGCCAGCAGTGATCTATCGGGAGTGAGGAACATTCAGTACTTC. The encoded protein is CASSDLSGVRNIQYF.

The gene calls are TRBV19 and TRBJ2-6, with a weak D call TRBD1 (6 bases). Trimming cost V 4 bases and J 4 bases, with 20 bases left between them. Germline loops: CDR1 LNHDA, CDR2 SQIVND (reference sequence). The CDR3 totals 18 residues. CDR3 residues: CASSTQGPNPSGANVLTF. Written as DNA, the CDR3 is TGTGCCAGTAGTACGCAGGGGCCCAACCCCAGCGGGGCCAACGTCCTGACTTTC.

This clone has just one count. This rearrangement joins TRBV6-1 to TRBJ1-5; possible D gene TRBD1, 5 bases. V was pared by 4 bases and J by 3 bases, with 25 bases between. The CDR3 length is 19 residues. Per the germline V gene, CDR1 is MNHNS and CDR2 is SASEGT. CDR3 bases: TGTGCCAGCAGTGGACGGGCGGGTCACGGGACGACCTACAATCAGCCCCAGCATTTT. Amino acids: CASSGRAGHGTTYNQPQHF.

This chain links TRBV15 with TRBJ1-3; D possibly corresponds to TRBD1 (5 bases). CDR1 and CDR2 from the germline V gene are LNHNV and YYDKDF (reference sequence). CDR3 size: 17 residues. Trimming pared 1 base from V and 0 bases from J, leaving 13 bases between. CDR3 nucleotides: TGTGCCACCAGCAGAGGACTAGCAGGGCCCTCTGGAAACACCATATATTTT. Protein: CATSRGLAGPSGNTIYF.

The CDR3 DNA reads as TGCGCCAGCTCTTGGGGACAGCCAGGCGAGCAGTACTTC. Amino acids: CASSWGQPGEQYF. The V call is TRBV5-1, the J call TRBJ2-7, with TRBD1 identical over 7 bases. The CDR3 totals 13 residues. From germline, CDR1 is SGHRS and CDR2 YFSETQ. V dropped 7 bases and J dropped 6; count of bases not matched to a gene: 10.

The chain carries TRBV10-2 and TRBJ1-5, with a weak D call TRBD1 (6 bases). There are 14 residues in the CDR3. The germline V and J ends were trimmed by 2 bases and 5 bases, with 10 bases remaining between them. Germline lookup yields CDR1 WSHSY and CDR2 SAAADI. The CDR3, as DNA: TGCGCCAGCAGTGAGGGGGACACATATCAGCCCCAGCATTTT. It yields the protein CASSEGDTYQPQHF.